A single sample is the source of the 19 T cell receptor beta chains below, sequenced in a study of blood T cells in healthy people across ages (dated by TCRdb to about 2015). The library was generated by 5' RACE. Sequencing used an Illumina HiSeq 2500. A second PCR of about 7 to 12 cycles was run with a J-beta primer mix and a sample-barcoded 5' primer. TCRdb cleaned the public reads at Q25 with fastp, built clones with MiXCR and kept in-frame beta chains. Every entry covers one CDR3 protein and lists the most common genes and DNA from its rows. This sample comprises around 750,000 distinct CDR3 sequences, roughly 53% of them detected only once. The top ten hold roughly 40% of the sample. Input material: blood. These receptors came from a man older than 75 in good health.

This sequence joins TRBV6-5 and TRBJ1-5, with D perhaps matching TRBD1 (6 bases). The CDR3 extends over 14 amino acids. Looked up from germline, CDR1 is MNHEY and CDR2 is SVGAGI. Trimming left V 5 bases short and J 6 bases short, with 14 bases between. The CDR3 region has the DNA TGTGCCAGCAGTCGCCTCGGGGGGGCTCAGCCCCAGCATTTT. Its protein product is CASSRLGGAQPQHF.

This chain joins TRBV10-3 and TRBJ2-7, with a tentative D call TRBD2 (7 bases). The CDR3 is made up of 16 amino acids. Trimming removed 0 bases from V and 5 bases from J, with 17 bases in between. CDR1 and CDR2 from the germline V gene are ENHRY and SYGVKD. Here the CDR3 reads CAISESTGGVRDEQYF. DNA for the CDR3: TGTGCCATCAGTGAGTCGACGGGGGGCGTTAGGGACGAGCAGTACTTC.

The chain combines TRBV10-3 with TRBJ2-3; D is possibly TRBD1 (5 bases). Trimming left V 4 bases short and J 1 base short, with 9 bases between. The germline CDR1 and CDR2 sequences are ENHRY and SYGVKD. CDR3 length equals 14 residues. For the CDR3, the DNA is TGTGCCATCAGTGGGGGCTCTCGCACAGATACGCAGTATTTT. It specifies CAISGGSRTDTQYF.

The chain employs TRBV4-2 and TRBJ2-1; D gene unclear. Germline CDR1 reads LGHNA; CDR2 reads YNFKEQ. The CDR3 consists of 13 residues. The V end lost 4 bases, the J end lost 4 bases, and 8 bases lay between the germline ends. CDR3 DNA: TGTGCCAGCAGCCCAGAGGAATACAATGAGCAGTTCTTC. It encodes CASSPEEYNEQFF.

This clonotype has only a few counts. The chain links TRBV6-5 to TRBJ2-1; TRBD2 might be the D (6 bases). The germline V gene encodes CDR1 MNHEY and CDR2 SVGAGI. The V end was cut by 8 bases, the J end by 6 bases, with 17 bases between. The CDR3 covers 14 residues. CDR3 sequence reads: CASLASLGGNEQFF. CDR3 coding DNA: TGTGCCAGCCTAGCTTCTTTGGGAGGCAATGAGCAGTTCTTC.

The chain employs TRBV5-1 and TRBJ2-3; a possible D gene is TRBD1 (5 bases). Per the germline V gene, CDR1 is SGHRS and CDR2 is YFSETQ. The CDR3 totals 15 residues. The V gene lost 3 bases and the J gene lost 14 bases, with 25 bases spanning the gap. The CDR3: CASSSSGLQHRDAYF. The CDR3 DNA sequence: TGCGCCAGCAGCTCTTCAGGGTTACAGCACAGAGACGCGTATTTT.

V gene TRBV5-1 combines with J gene TRBJ2-5; 7 bases fit TRBD2. The trim removed 2 bases at V and 11 bases at J, leaving 12 bases unmatched. CDR3 length: 14 amino acids. Germline V lookup: CDR1 SGHRS, CDR2 YFSETQ. The CDR3 nucleotides are TGCGCCAGCAGCTTTAGCGGGCCCACGGGTGAGCAGTACTTC. It codes for CASSFSGPTGEQYF.

The genes are TRBV6-5 and TRBJ2-6; D remains unclear. The germline V gene encodes CDR1 MNHEY and CDR2 SVGAGI. V lost 0 bases and J 2 bases, leaving 5 bases between the germline ends. The CDR3 has 15 residues. As DNA, the CDR3 is TGTGCCAGCAGTTACTCCGTCACTGGGGCCAACGTCCTGACTTTC. Amino acid sequence: CASSYSVTGANVLTF.

The chain recombines TRBV20-1 with TRBJ1-1, with D possibly being TRBD1 (6 bases). Trimming shortened V by 1 base and J by 0 bases, and 9 bases separated the two germline ends. The length of the CDR3 is 14 residues. The V gene's germline CDR1 is DFQATT and CDR2 SNEGSKA (reference sequence). This CDR3 reads CSARGDRMNTEAFF. CDR3 bases: TGCAGTGCTAGAGGAGACAGGATGAACACTGAAGCTTTCTTT.

The chain is built from TRBV6-6 and TRBJ1-2, with a possible D match to TRBD1 (6 bases). This CDR3 spans 13 amino acids. Germline CDR1 is MNHNY and CDR2 is SVGAGI (reference sequence). Trimming took off 7 bases at V and 2 bases at J, with 11 bases between the two ends. As DNA, the CDR3 is TGTGCCAGCAAAAAAACAGGGAACTATGGCTACACCTTC. Translation gives CASKKTGNYGYTF.

This chain connects TRBV6-5 to TRBJ2-5; D gene unclear. From germline, CDR1 is MNHEY and CDR2 SVGAGI. Trimming stripped 7 bases from V and 3 bases from J, with 15 bases between. CDR3 length: 14 amino acids. The CDR3 region is CASTRSVREETQYF. The CDR3 coding sequence is TGTGCCAGCACCCGGTCGGTGCGAGAAGAGACCCAGTACTTC.

The rearrangement links TRBV5-6 to TRBJ2-1, with 8 bases aligning to TRBD1. Losses at the gene ends were 0 bases for V and 2 bases for J; bases not matched to a gene: 7. Germline V CDR1 and CDR2: SGHDT, YYEEEE. This CDR3 comprises 17 residues. For the CDR3, the DNA is TGTGCCAGCAGCTTGGCAGGGGGCCGAAGCCCCTACAATGAGCAGTTCTTC. It specifies CASSLAGGRSPYNEQFF. Together with reference TRBV5-6 and TRBJ2-1, the CDR3 gives the full variable domain: DAGVTQSPTHLIKTRGQQVTLRCSPKSGHDTVSWYQQALGQGPQFIFQYYEEEERQRGNFPDRFSGHQFPNYSSELNVNALLLGDSALYLCASSLAGGRSPYNEQFFGPGTRLTVL.

The chain couples TRBV27 to TRBJ2-5; 9 bases line up with TRBD2. V dropped 6 bases and J dropped 4; count of bases not matched to a gene: 15. The CDR3 has 17 residues. Germline-derived CDR1 and CDR2 are MNHEY and SMNVEV (reference sequence). The CDR3 coding sequence is TGTGCCAGCAGAAACCGCAATTGGCGGGAGGGCACAGAGACCCAGTACTTC. Residues: CASRNRNWREGTETQYF.

Comments on this clonotype: A much larger clone lies one base from this, so it may be a read error. This chain connects TRBV20-1 to TRBJ2-2; TRBD1 agrees at 9 bases. CDR1 is DFQATT, CDR2 SNEGSKA, per germline (reference sequence). CDR3 length: 14 residues. The V and J ends lost 3 bases and 4 bases, in that order; junction bases with no gene match: 3. CDR3 protein: CSASRQGVTGELFF. The CDR3 DNA reads TGCAGTGCTAGCCGACAGGGGGTCACCGGGGAGCTGTTTTTT.

The rearrangement joins TRBV28 to TRBJ2-1, with 14 bases matching TRBD2. In germline, CDR1 is MDHEN, CDR2 SYDVKM. The V and J ends lost 4 bases and 11 bases, in that order; junction bases with no gene match: 10. The CDR3 contains 16 residues. CDR3 DNA sequence: TGTGCCAGCAGTTCAATCCCGGGACTAGCGGGAGTAAAGCAGTTCTTC. Translating it yields CASSSIPGLAGVKQFF.

This clonotype came up a few times. V is TRBV6-1 and J is TRBJ2-7, with unresolved D. This CDR3 has 14 residues. Deletions cut 2 bases from V and 7 bases from J, with 15 bases between. Germline V lookup: CDR1 MNHNS, CDR2 SASEGT. The DNA for the CDR3 is TGTGCCAGCAGTGAACTTGGTAGCTCGGTAGAGCAGTACTTC. Amino acids: CASSELGSSVEQYF.

This clonotype was detected a few times. CDR3: CASSYTDRGYGYTF. DNA for the CDR3: TGTGCCAGCAGCTATACCGACAGAGGCTATGGCTACACCTTC. This chain uses TRBV11-1 with TRBJ1-2, with D possibly matching TRBD1 (5 bases). CDR1 SGHAT and CDR2 FQDESV come from the germline V gene (reference sequence). The CDR3 has 14 amino acids. V lost 4 bases to trimming and J lost 4 bases, with 13 bases between them.

The rearrangement joins TRBV29-1 to TRBJ1-2, with D perhaps TRBD1 (6 bases). Looked up from germline, CDR1 is SQVTM and CDR2 is ANQGSEA. Trimming removed 7 bases at V and 4 bases at J, with 16 bases between. The CDR3 totals 13 residues. The CDR3 spells CSALSDRPYGYTF. The DNA of the CDR3 is TGCAGCGCCCTATCCGACAGGCCCTATGGCTACACCTTC.

J is TRBJ2-3 and V is TRBV6-4, with D perhaps matching TRBD1 (7 bases). V lost 2 bases to trimming and J lost 5 bases, with 8 bases between them. The V gene's germline CDR1 is MRHNA and CDR2 SNTAGT. This CDR3 is built from 13 residues. CDR3 coding DNA: TGTGCCAGCAGTGACCAGGGGGGAGATACGCAGTATTTT. Encoded protein: CASSDQGGDTQYF.